This T cell receptor (beta chain) derives from a study of blood T cell repertoires in COVID-19. Study-level background: Samples came from the United States, Italy and Spain, spanning acute and convalescent COVID-19. The cDNA or gDNA used as material had been derived from T cells, B-cell-depleted T cells, or PBMCs.

This clone showed up just once. As handled by the study authors: Researchers report that nucleated cell counts were estimated from reference gene primer amplification. The protocol was immunoSEQ multiplex PCR, while the TCRdb copy is restricted to in-frame clones and leaves out a portion. The V and J calls and clone size come from that table; D and trimming were worked out from the DNA. In the table there are some 70,000 clones, 85% to 90% of which are singletons. Germline values: CDR1 MNHEY, CDR2 SVGAGI. CDR3 length: 14 amino acids. V lost 6 bases and J 5 bases, leaving 16 bases between the germline ends.

The rearrangement uses TRBV6-5 and TRBJ1-2, with D maybe TRBD1 (6 bases). Sample: peripheral blood. This sequence was found in an elderly man with acute or convalescent COVID-19. DNA for the CDR3: TGTGCCAGCAGCTCTCCCGGACAGACGTATGGCTACACCTTC. Amino acids: CASSSPGQTYGYTF.